This TCR beta chain was sequenced in a study of STAT5B mutations in CD4+ large granular lymphocyte leukemia (dated by TCRdb to between 2021 and 2024). Regarding the complete study: Among the healthy controls, the CDR3 'QG' motif was associated with a particular HLA allele. The TCRbeta repertoires of CD4+ T-cell large granular lymphocyte leukemia patients were compared with the TCRbeta repertoires of healthy blood donors. The purity of purified fractions was confirmed by flow cytometry on FACSCanto II or FACSVerse to exceed 95% among lymphocytes. The full study reports these points: Data were not HLA-matched; higher clonality in CD4+ versus CD8+ T-LGLL could reflect the relatively small sample size. TRBV06-family usage was enriched among the top patient clones (8/27) compared with healthy controls (2/35). Each patient's main leukemic clonotypes were private, but approximately 23% of these clonotypes showed up at low frequency in the non-leukemic repertoires of other patients. Compared with healthy CD4+ repertoires, CD4-sorted patient repertoires appeared more clonal, and this difference remained even after the putative leukemic clones were removed.

From its cysteine to its phenylalanine, the CDR3 spans 16 amino acids. Of the read, only the CDR3 DNA is kept; its 48 bases are in frame from base 1. As encoded in the germline V gene, CDR1 is SGHRS while CDR2 is YFSETQ. Ends trimmed: V by 3 bases, J by 4 bases; bases unmatched to a gene: 10. Regarding this clone: What this receptor recognizes is not known. The sample holds no much larger clone one base away, and base qualities are not on file.

The immunoSEQ assay at survey resolution was applied to genomic DNA for sequencing of TCRbeta rearrangements. Turning to the authors' computational methods: A lowest detectable productive clonotype frequency of 2.59 x 10-5 was observed in the TCR sequencing data. Only productive TCRbeta rearrangements, meaning sequences that were complete and in-frame, were kept for the analyses. The clonality of each sample was calculated as Simpson clonality in the immunoSEQ Analyzer version 3.0. Based on frequency, clones were grouped as very rare, small, medium, large (1-20%) or hyperexpanded (>20%). Generation probabilities were estimated with OLGA 1.2.3, V-gene circos plots were made with VDJtools, specificities were looked up in VDJdb, and CDR3 motifs were identified with GLIPH. TCRdb obtained this table from immuneACCESS and retained in-frame rearrangements with V and J assigned. These tables miss some clones; where compared with another copy, unresolved V genes account for less than half of the shortfall, and the remainder is unexplained. From that table come the V and J calls and clone size; the DNA was used to work out D and trimming. This sample has around 34,000 clones in its table, and approximately 86% of those were observed once. The ten top clones hold around 4% of the sample.

The healthy controls were a few dozen blood donors, and the buffy coats of these donors were supplied by the Finnish Red Cross blood service. All TCR-sequenced material derived from peripheral blood: patient blood samples and healthy donor buffy coats. Peripheral blood mononuclear cells were isolated by Ficoll-Hypaque gradient centrifugation. Magnetic purification was used to isolate CD4+ cells from the buffy coats of the healthy controls. Genomic DNA was extracted with the Gentra Puregene Cell and Tissue kit and quantified on a Qubit 2.0 fluorometer. This receptor was identified in a human donor in good health. Material for sequencing was CD4+ T cells from blood buffy coats. This sequence uses TRBV5-1 and TRBJ2-3; TRBD2 agrees with 8 junctional bases. The CDR3 amino acid sequence is: CASSWRGAKLADTQYF. The DNA sequence follows: TGCGCCAGCAGCTGGCGGGGGGCGAAGCTCGCAGATACGCAGTATTTT.